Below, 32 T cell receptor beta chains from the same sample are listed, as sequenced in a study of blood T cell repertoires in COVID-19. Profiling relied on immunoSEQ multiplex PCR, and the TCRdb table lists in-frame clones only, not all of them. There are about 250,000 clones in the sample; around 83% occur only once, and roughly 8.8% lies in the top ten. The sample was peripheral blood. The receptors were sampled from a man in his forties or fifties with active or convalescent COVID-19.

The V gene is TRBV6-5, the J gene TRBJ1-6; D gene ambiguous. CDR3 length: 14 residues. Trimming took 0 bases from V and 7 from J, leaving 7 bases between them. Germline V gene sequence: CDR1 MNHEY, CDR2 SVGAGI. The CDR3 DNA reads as TGTGCCAGCAGTTACTCGAGAGAGAATTCACCCCTCCACTTT. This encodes CASSYSRENSPLHF.

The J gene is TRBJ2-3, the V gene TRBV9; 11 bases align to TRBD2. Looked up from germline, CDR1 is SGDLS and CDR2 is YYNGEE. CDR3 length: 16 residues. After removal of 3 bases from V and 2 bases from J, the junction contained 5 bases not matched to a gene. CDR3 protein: CASSETGLAVTDTQYF. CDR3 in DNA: TGTGCCAGCAGCGAAACGGGACTAGCGGTCACAGATACGCAGTATTTT.

The CDR3 DNA follows: TGTGCCAGCAGTTTATACCAGGCCGAGACCCAGTACTTC. Amino acids: CASSLYQAETQYF. The chain links TRBV28 to TRBJ2-5; D ambiguous. The germline CDR1 and CDR2 sequences are MDHEN and SYDVKM. Trimming stripped 1 base from V and 5 bases from J, with 8 bases between. This CDR3 has 13 amino acids.

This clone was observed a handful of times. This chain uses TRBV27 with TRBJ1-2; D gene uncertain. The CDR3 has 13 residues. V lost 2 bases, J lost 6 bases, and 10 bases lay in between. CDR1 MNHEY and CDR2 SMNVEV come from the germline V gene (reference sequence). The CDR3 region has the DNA TGTGCCAGCAGTTTAAGAGGGTCTCATGGCTACACCTTC. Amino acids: CASSLRGSHGYTF.

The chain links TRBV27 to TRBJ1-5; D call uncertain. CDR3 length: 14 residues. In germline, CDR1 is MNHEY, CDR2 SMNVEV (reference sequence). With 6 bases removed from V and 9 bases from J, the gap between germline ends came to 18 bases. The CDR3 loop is CASRPMGMEGPQHF. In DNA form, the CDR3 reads TGTGCCAGCAGACCAATGGGGATGGAGGGGCCCCAGCATTTT.

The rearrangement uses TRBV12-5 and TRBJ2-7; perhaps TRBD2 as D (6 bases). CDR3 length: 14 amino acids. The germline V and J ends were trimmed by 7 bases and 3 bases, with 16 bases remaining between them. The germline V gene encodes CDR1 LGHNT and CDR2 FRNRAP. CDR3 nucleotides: TGTGCTAGTGCCGAGGGGCGGGATAACTACGAGCAGTACTTC. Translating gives CASAEGRDNYEQYF.

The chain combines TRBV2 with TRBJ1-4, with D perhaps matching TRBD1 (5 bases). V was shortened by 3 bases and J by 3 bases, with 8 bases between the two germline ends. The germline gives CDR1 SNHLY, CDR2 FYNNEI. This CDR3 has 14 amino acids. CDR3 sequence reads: CASSDGGANEKLFF. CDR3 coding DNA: TGTGCCAGCAGTGACGGGGGTGCTAATGAAAAACTGTTTTTT.

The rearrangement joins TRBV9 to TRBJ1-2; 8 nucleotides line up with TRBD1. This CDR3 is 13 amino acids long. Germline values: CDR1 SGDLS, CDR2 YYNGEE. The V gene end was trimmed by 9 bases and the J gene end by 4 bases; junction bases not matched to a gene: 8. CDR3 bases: TGTGCCACCAGGACAGGGCTTTCCTATGGCTACACCTTC. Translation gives CATRTGLSYGYTF. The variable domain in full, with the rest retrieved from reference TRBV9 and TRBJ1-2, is DSGVTQTPKHLITATGQRVTLRCSPRSGDLSVYWYQQSLDQGLQFLIQYYNGEERAKGNILERFSAQQFPDLHSELNLSSLELGDSALYFCATRTGLSYGYTFGSGTRLTVV.

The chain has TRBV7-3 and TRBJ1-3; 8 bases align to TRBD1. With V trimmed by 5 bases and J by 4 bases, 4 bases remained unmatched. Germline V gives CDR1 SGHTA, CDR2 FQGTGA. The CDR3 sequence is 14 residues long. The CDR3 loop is CASSQTGAGNTIYF. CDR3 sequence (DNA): TGTGCCAGCAGCCAGACAGGGGCAGGAAACACCATATATTTT.

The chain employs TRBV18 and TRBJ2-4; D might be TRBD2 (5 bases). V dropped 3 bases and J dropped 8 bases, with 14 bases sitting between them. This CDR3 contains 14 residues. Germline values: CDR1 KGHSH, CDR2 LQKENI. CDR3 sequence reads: CASSPRAERDIQYF. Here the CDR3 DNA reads TGTGCCAGCTCACCGCGGGCGGAGAGAGACATTCAGTACTTC.

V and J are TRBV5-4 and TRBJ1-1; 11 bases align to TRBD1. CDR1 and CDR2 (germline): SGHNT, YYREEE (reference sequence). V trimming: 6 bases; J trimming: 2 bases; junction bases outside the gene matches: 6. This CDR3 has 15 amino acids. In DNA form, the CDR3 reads TGTGCCAGCACCCTGGACAGGGGGCCTAACACTGAAGCTTTCTTT. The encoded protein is CASTLDRGPNTEAFF.

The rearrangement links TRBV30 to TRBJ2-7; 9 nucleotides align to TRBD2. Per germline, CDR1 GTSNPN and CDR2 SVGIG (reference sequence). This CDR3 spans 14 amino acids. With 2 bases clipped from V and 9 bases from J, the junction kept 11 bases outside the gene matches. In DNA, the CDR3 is TGTGCCTGGAGTACGACTAGCGGCCTCCGAGGGCAGTACTTC. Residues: CAWSTTSGLRGQYF. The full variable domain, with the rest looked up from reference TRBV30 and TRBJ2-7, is SQTIHQWPATLVQPVGSPLSLECTVEGTSNPNLYWYRQAAGRGLQLLFYSVGIGQISSEVPQNLSASRPQDRQFILSSKKLLLSDSGFYLCAWSTTSGLRGQYFGPGTRLTVT.

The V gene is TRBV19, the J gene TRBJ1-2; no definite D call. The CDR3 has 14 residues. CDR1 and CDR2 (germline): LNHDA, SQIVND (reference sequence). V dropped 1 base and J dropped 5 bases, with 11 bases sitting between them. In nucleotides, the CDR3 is TGTGCCAGTAGTATAGGAGGAGGTCAGTATGGCTACACCTTC. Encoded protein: CASSIGGGQYGYTF.

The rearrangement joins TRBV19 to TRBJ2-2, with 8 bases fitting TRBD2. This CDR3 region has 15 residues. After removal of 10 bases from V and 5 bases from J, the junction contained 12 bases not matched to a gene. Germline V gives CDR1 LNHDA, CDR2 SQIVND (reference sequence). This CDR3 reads CATSDREGLTGELFF. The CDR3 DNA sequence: TGTGCCACCTCCGACCGGGAGGGCCTTACCGGGGAGCTGTTTTTT.

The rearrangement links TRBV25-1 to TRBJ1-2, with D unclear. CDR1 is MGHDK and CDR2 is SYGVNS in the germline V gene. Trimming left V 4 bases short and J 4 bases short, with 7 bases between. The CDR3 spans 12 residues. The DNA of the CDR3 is TGTGCCAGCAGTGCTACAGTCTATGGCTACACCTTC. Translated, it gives CASSATVYGYTF.

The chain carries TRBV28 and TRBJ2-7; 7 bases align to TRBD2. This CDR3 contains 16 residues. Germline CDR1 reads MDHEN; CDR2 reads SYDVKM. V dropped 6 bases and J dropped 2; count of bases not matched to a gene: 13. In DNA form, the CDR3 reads TGTGCCAGCAGATGGGGGACGGGAGGCGTCACCTACGAGCAGTACTTC. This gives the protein CASRWGTGGVTYEQYF. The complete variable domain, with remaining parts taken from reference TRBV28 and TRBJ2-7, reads DVKVTQSSRYLVKRTGEKVFLECVQDMDHENMFWYRQDPGLGLRLIYFSYDVKMKEKGDIPEGYSVSREKKERFSLILESASTNQTSMYLCASRWGTGGVTYEQYFGPGTRLTVT.

This CDR3 is CATSGQRGGDYNEQFF. The CDR3, as DNA: TGTGCCACCAGTGGTCAACGGGGGGGAGACTACAATGAGCAGTTCTTC. This chain connects TRBV24-1 to TRBJ2-1; 8 bases match TRBD2. The CDR3 runs to 16 residues. With 5 bases clipped from V and 3 bases from J, the junction kept 8 bases outside the gene matches. The germline gives CDR1 KGHDR, CDR2 SFDVKD.

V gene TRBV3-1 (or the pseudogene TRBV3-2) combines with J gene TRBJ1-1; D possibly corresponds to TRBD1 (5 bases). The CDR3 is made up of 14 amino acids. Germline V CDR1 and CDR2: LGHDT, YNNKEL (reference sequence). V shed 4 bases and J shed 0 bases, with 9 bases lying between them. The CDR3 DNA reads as TGTGCCAGCAGCCCCCTGACAGTGAACACTGAAGCTTTCTTT. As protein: CASSPLTVNTEAFF.

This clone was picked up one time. The CDR3 region is CASSPEGRGYGYTF. In DNA, the CDR3 is TGTGCCAGCAGCCCAGAGGGCAGGGGGTATGGCTACACCTTC. The gene calls are TRBV6-2 or TRBV6-3 and TRBJ1-2, with 7 bases that match TRBD1. CDR3 length: 14 residues. The germline V gene encodes CDR1 MNHEY and CDR2 SVGEGT. Trimming removed 6 bases from V and 5 bases from J; junction bases left unmatched: 9.

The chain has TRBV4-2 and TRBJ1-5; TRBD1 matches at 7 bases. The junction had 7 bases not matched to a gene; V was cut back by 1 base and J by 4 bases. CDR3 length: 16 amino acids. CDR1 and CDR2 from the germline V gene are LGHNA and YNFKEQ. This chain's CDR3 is CASSQAQGGQNQPQHF. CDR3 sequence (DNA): TGTGCCAGCAGCCAAGCTCAGGGGGGCCAAAATCAGCCCCAGCATTTT.

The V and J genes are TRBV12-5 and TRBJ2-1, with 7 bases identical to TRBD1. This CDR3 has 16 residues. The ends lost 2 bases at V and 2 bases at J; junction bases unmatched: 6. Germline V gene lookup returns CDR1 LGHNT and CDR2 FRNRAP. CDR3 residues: CASGLRQGHPYNEQFF. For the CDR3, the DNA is TGTGCTAGTGGTTTGCGACAGGGCCACCCCTACAATGAGCAGTTCTTC.

The CDR3 DNA reads as TGTGCCAGCAGCCAAGGCAGGGTGGGGCCCCAGCATTTT. Translation: CASSQGRVGPQHF. The chain combines TRBV3-1 (or the pseudogene TRBV3-2) with TRBJ1-5; possible D gene TRBD1, 5 bases. This CDR3 contains 13 residues. The V gene's germline CDR1 is LGHDT and CDR2 YNNKEL (reference sequence). Between the trimmed V and J ends, which lost 1 base and 9 bases, there was a span of 10 bases.

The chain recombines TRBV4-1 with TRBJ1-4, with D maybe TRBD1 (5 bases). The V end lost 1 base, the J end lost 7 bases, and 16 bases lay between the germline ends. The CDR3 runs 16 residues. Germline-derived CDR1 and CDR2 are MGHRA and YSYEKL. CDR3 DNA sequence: TGCGCCAGCAGCCAAGGGTCCGGGACTGGAGGTGAAAAACTGTTTTTT. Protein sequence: CASSQGSGTGGEKLFF.

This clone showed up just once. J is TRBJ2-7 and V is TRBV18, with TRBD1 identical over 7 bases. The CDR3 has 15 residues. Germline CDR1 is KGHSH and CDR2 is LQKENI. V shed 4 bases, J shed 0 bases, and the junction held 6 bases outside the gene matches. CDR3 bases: TGTGCCAGCTCACTCCCGGGACAGCGCTCCTACGAGCAGTACTTC. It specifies CASSLPGQRSYEQYF.

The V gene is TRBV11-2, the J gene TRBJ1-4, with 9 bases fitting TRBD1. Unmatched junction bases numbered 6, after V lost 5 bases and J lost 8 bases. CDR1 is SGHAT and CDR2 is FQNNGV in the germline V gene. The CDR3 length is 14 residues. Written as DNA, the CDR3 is TGTGCCAGCAGCCTACAGGGGGCTCGGGAAAAACTGTTTTTT. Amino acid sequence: CASSLQGAREKLFF. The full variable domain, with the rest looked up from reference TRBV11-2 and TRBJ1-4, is EAGVAQSPRYKIIEKRQSVAFWCNPISGHATLYWYQQILGQGPKLLIQFQNNGVVDDSQLPKDRFSAERLKGVDSTLKIQPAKLEDSAVYLCASSLQGAREKLFFGSGTQLSVL.

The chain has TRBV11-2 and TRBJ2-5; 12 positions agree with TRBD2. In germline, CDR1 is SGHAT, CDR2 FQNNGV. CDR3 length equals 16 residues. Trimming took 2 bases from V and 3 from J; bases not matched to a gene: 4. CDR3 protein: CASSLPRTSGEETQYF. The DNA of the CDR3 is TGTGCCAGCAGCTTACCACGGACTAGCGGGGAAGAGACCCAGTACTTC.

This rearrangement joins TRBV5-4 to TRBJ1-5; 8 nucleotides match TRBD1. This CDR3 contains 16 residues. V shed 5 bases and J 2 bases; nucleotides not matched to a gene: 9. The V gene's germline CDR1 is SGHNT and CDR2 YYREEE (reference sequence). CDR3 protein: CASSQTGEGRNQPQHF. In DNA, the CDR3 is TGTGCCAGCAGTCAGACAGGGGAAGGTCGCAATCAGCCCCAGCATTTT.

The CDR3 DNA follows: TGTGCCAGCAGCGTAATGGGACAACCCACCGGGGAGCTGTTTTTT. This encodes CASSVMGQPTGELFF. The chain recombines TRBV6-5 with TRBJ2-2; TRBD1 is a possible D gene (6 bases). The CDR3 sequence is 15 residues long. The V and J ends lost 6 bases and 4 bases respectively, with 15 bases between them. Per germline, CDR1 MNHEY and CDR2 SVGAGI.

The CDR3 DNA reads TGTGCCTGGAGTGATTCGACAGGGGGCGGGTACGAGCAGTACTTC. This codes for CAWSDSTGGGYEQYF. The chain recombines TRBV30 with TRBJ2-7; TRBD1 matches 10 bases. V was clipped by 1 base and J by 4 bases; unmatched bases: 7. CDR3 length: 15 residues. Germline CDR1 reads GTSNPN; CDR2 reads SVGIG (reference sequence).

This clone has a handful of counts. CDR3 region: CATSDLPAHRGQDTGELFF. The CDR3 DNA follows: TGTGCCACCAGTGATCTCCCCGCTCACAGGGGGCAGGACACCGGGGAGCTGTTTTTT. The rearrangement uses TRBV24-1 and TRBJ2-2; 9 nucleotides align to TRBD1. This CDR3 has 19 amino acids. Germline V gene data show CDR1 as KGHDR and CDR2 as SFDVKD. With 3 bases clipped from V and 3 bases from J, the junction kept 13 bases outside the gene matches.

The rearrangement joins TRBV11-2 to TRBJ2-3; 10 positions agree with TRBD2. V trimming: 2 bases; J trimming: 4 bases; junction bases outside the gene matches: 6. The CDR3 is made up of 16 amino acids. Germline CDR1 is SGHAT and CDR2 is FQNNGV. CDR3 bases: TGTGCCAGCAGCTTAATGGCTAGCGGGAGCGCAGATACGCAGTATTTT. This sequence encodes CASSLMASGSADTQYF. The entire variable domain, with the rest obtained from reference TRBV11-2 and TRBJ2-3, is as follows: EAGVAQSPRYKIIEKRQSVAFWCNPISGHATLYWYQQILGQGPKLLIQFQNNGVVDDSQLPKDRFSAERLKGVDSTLKIQPAKLEDSAVYLCASSLMASGSADTQYFGPGTRLTVL.

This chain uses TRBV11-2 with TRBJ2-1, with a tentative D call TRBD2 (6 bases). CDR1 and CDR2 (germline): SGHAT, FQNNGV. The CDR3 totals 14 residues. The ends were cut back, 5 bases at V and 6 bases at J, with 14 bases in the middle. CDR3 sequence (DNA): TGTGCCAGCAGCGCGCCCGGGACTCCCAATGAGCAGTTCTTC. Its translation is CASSAPGTPNEQFF.